A single sample gave rise to the 15 T cell receptor beta chains below, sequenced in a study of siplizumab effects on memory and regulatory T cells. Assay: immunoSEQ multiplex PCR; the TCRdb copy retains only in-frame clones and omits some. Found here are some 100,000 clones, 92% of them singletons; the top ten hold around 0.73%. What was sequenced was Tregs sorted from blood. The receptors originated from a human donor in good health.

The CDR3 sequence is CASSEGTGTRGYNEQFF. The DNA for the CDR3 is TGTGCCAGCAGTGAGGGGACCGGGACTAGGGGATACAATGAGCAGTTCTTC. This chain joins TRBV25-1 and TRBJ2-1; 8 positions match TRBD2. Germline assignment: CDR1 MGHDK and CDR2 SYGVNS. The CDR3 extends over 17 amino acids. V lost 3 bases and J lost 4; bases outside the gene matches: 11. The entire variable domain, with the rest obtained from reference TRBV25-1 and TRBJ2-1, is as follows: EADIYQTPRYLVIGTGKKITLECSQTMGHDKMYWYQQDPGMELHLIHYSYGVNSTEKGDLSSESTVSRIRTEHFPLTLESARPSHTSQYLCASSEGTGTRGYNEQFFGPGTRLTVL.

This chain uses TRBV10-1 with TRBJ2-5; D is unclear. The germline gives CDR1 WNHNN, CDR2 SYGVQD (reference sequence). The CDR3 contains 14 residues. Trimming shortened V by 0 bases and J by 5 bases, and 10 bases separated the two germline ends. CDR3 protein: CASSESTIGETQYF. The CDR3 nucleotides read TGCGCCAGCAGTGAGTCGACGATCGGGGAGACCCAGTACTTC.

The chain employs TRBV5-1 and TRBJ1-1, with TRBD1 matching over 10 bases. The V gene end was trimmed by 5 bases and the J gene end by 8 bases; junction bases not matched to a gene: 9. The CDR3 is 14 residues long. Germline V gives CDR1 SGHRS, CDR2 YFSETQ. In DNA, the CDR3 is TGCGCCAGCAGACGCCGGGACAGGGGTACGGAAGCTTTCTTT. Translation gives CASRRRDRGTEAFF.

The chain combines TRBV18 with TRBJ1-3, with D possibly being TRBD1 (5 bases). V was shortened by 3 bases and J by 3 bases, with 9 bases between the two germline ends. Germline V gene data show CDR1 as KGHSH and CDR2 as LQKENI. CDR3 length: 14 amino acids. This chain's CDR3 is CASSPAGRGNTIYF. The CDR3, as DNA: TGTGCCAGCTCACCGGCAGGGCGTGGAAACACCATATATTTT.

The genes are TRBV5-1 and TRBJ2-2; a possible D gene is TRBD1 (6 bases). Germline V CDR1 and CDR2: SGHRS, YFSETQ. Trimming cost V 1 base and J 0 bases, with 7 bases left between them. This CDR3 contains 15 residues. CDR3 residues: CASSLTGTNTGELFF. DNA of the CDR3: TGCGCCAGCAGCTTGACAGGGACGAACACCGGGGAGCTGTTTTTT.

This sequence joins TRBV7-2 and TRBJ1-2; 9 bases are shared with TRBD1. This CDR3 region has 15 residues. Trimming removed 5 bases from V and 7 bases from J; junction bases left unmatched: 11. CDR1 and CDR2 (germline): SGHTA, FQGNSA. CDR3 nucleotide sequence: TGTGCCAGCAGCACCTACCTGGGACAGGGTTCTGGCTACACCTTC. It is translated as CASSTYLGQGSGYTF. Using reference TRBV7-2 and TRBJ1-2 for the parts outside the CDR3, the full variable domain is GAGVSQSPSNKVTEKGKDVELRCDPISGHTALYWYRQSLGQGLEFLIYFQGNSAPDKSGLPSDRFSAERTGGSVSTLTIQRTQQEDSAVYLCASSTYLGQGSGYTFGSGTRLTVV.

The V call is TRBV25-1, the J call TRBJ2-2; D perhaps matches TRBD1 (6 bases). Germline V gives CDR1 MGHDK, CDR2 SYGVNS. CDR3 length: 16 residues. Trimming took off 1 base at V and 5 bases at J, with 14 bases between the two ends. The CDR3 DNA reads TGTGCCAGCAGTGAATCCGGCAGGGGAAAAACCGGGGAGCTGTTTTTT. This translates into CASSESGRGKTGELFF.

The rearrangement joins TRBV7-9 to TRBJ2-4, with D unclear. The CDR3 is 14 amino acids. Germline values: CDR1 SEHNR, CDR2 FQNEAQ (reference sequence). The ends were cut back, 1 base at V and 0 bases at J, with 4 bases in the middle. This CDR3 reads CASSLEIAKNIQYF. CDR3 in DNA: TGTGCCAGCAGCTTAGAAATAGCCAAAAACATTCAGTACTTC.

V is TRBV19 and J is TRBJ2-7; D ambiguous. Germline CDR1 is LNHDA and CDR2 is SQIVND (reference sequence). V lost 5 bases and J 1 base, leaving 12 bases between the germline ends. The CDR3 is made up of 14 amino acids. In DNA, the CDR3 is TGTGCCAGTAGTGTATACTATAGTTCCTACGAGCAGTACTTC. Translation gives CASSVYYSSYEQYF.

The chain has TRBV5-1 and TRBJ2-3; D possibly corresponds to TRBD2 (5 bases). The CDR3 covers 14 residues. CDR1 is SGHRS and CDR2 is YFSETQ in the germline V gene. The V and J ends lost 4 bases and 4 bases respectively, with 13 bases between them. CDR3 protein: CASSADSGADTQYF. The CDR3 nucleotides read TGCGCCAGCAGCGCCGATTCCGGGGCAGATACGCAGTATTTT.

The chain combines TRBV19 with TRBJ2-3; 8 nucleotides align to TRBD2. The CDR3 covers 16 residues. Unmatched junction bases numbered 10, after V lost 4 bases and J lost 4 bases. Germline V gene sequence: CDR1 LNHDA, CDR2 SQIVND (reference sequence). DNA for the CDR3: TGTGCCAGTAGTAGCTCAGGGGCGGGAGGACCAGATACGCAGTATTTT. Amino acid sequence: CASSSSGAGGPDTQYF.

This chain uses TRBV11-3 with TRBJ2-3, with 9 bases fitting TRBD1. This CDR3 has 14 amino acids. The germline V gene encodes CDR1 SGHNT and CDR2 YENEEA. With 3 bases clipped from V and 4 bases from J, the junction kept 2 bases outside the gene matches. CDR3 DNA sequence: TGTGCCAGCAGCTTCCGGGACAGGGCAGATACGCAGTATTTT. Translated: CASSFRDRADTQYF. Based on the CDR3 plus reference TRBV11-3 and TRBJ2-3, the full variable domain is EAGVVQSPRYKIIEKKQPVAFWCNPISGHNTLYWYLQNLGQGPELLIRYENEEAVDDSQLPKDRFSAERLKGVDSTLKIQPAELGDSAVYLCASSFRDRADTQYFGPGTRLTVL.

This clone showed up just once. The chain uses TRBV5-5 and TRBJ2-1; D assignment may be TRBD1 or TRBD2 (5 bases each). There are 17 residues in the CDR3. Germline V gives CDR1 SGHKS, CDR2 YYEKEE (reference sequence). V lost 0 bases and J 4 bases, leaving 17 bases between the germline ends. The CDR3 DNA follows: TGTGCCAGCAGCTTGGCTGCGAGCCAGGGCGGGTACAATGAGCAGTTCTTC. Amino acid sequence: CASSLAASQGGYNEQFF.

This rearrangement joins TRBV5-1 to TRBJ2-3, with no clear D. Trimming took off 4 bases at V and 0 bases at J, with 3 bases between the two ends. From germline, CDR1 is SGHRS and CDR2 YFSETQ. This CDR3 region has 12 residues. The CDR3 region is CASSQSTDTQYF. As DNA, the CDR3 is TGCGCCAGCAGCCAGAGCACAGATACGCAGTATTTT.

The rearrangement uses TRBV27 and TRBJ2-1; no clear D gene. The germline V gene has CDR1 MNHEY and CDR2 SMNVEV (reference sequence). This CDR3 has 15 residues. V lost 7 bases and J 7 bases, leaving 20 bases between the germline ends. CDR3 loop: CASKFSPLGLNEQFF. The CDR3 bases are TGTGCCAGCAAGTTTTCCCCATTGGGTTTGAATGAGCAGTTCTTC.